This T cell receptor (beta chain) originates from a study of regulatory T cells in long-lasting Graves disease. Study summary: A definition of persistent Graves' disease required over 5 years of antithyroid drugs plus positive TSH receptor antibodies.

Time point meaning: persistent/refractory GD, antithyroid drugs over 5 years with positive TRAb. RNA isolated from PBMCs was used to make the TCR library. Study outcomes and limitations: Newly diagnosed Graves' patients had higher TCR diversity than persistent ones. TRBV28, TRBJ1-2 and TRBJ2-5 were segments that persistent disease favored.

Arm-PCR with iRepertoire HTBI primers amplified the CDR3 regions for these TCR beta libraries. TCRdb recomputed calls from the multiplex PCR reads with MiXCR, one row per CDR3 protein. This table holds hundreds of thousands of distinct CDR3 sequences, about 20% found once. From germline, CDR1 is MNHEY and CDR2 SVGEGT. Trimming stripped 6 bases from V and 1 base from J, with 16 bases between. This CDR3 region has 15 residues. At least ten counts were recorded for this clonotype. Antigen: not known. The chain carries TRBV6-2 or TRBV6-3 and TRBJ2-7; D perhaps matches TRBD2 (7 bases). This clonotype originated in a female donor with Graves disease. Sequences were derived from peripheral blood mononuclear cells (PBMCs), sampled when the disease was refractory, from a patient treated with antithyroid drugs. This chain's CDR3 is CASRHLAGASYEQYF. The CDR3 nucleotides read TGTGCCAGCAGACATCTGGCGGGGGCTTCCTACGAGCAGTACTTC.